Listed below are T cell receptor beta chains from one sample, sequenced in a study of shared clonotypes between healthy human individuals. Assay: immunoSEQ multiplex PCR; the TCRdb copy retains only in-frame clones and omits some. The sample yields under 750,000 clones, 55% to 75% seen once. The sample was memory CD4+ T cells sorted from blood. Source of these receptors: a woman younger than 45 in good health. Each CDR3 is given with its conserved first and last residue. Fields, in order: CDR3 length, J gene, clone size, D gene, V gene, CDR3 protein, CDR3 DNA. D genes are given only for firm matches. Clone size appears in some rows only: once, few, many, or a class for an expanded clone.

15 | TRBJ1-2 | NA | NA | TRBV4-1 | CASSQVGRSIYGYTF | TGCGCCAGCAGCCAAGTCGGGAGATCTATCTATGGCTACACCTTC
17 | TRBJ1-1 | few | TRBD1 | TRBV27 | CASSLLGTGGMNTEAFF | TGTGCCAGCAGTTTATTAGGGACAGGGGGCATGAACACTGAAGCTTTCTTT
11 | TRBJ2-7 | few | NA | TRBV2 | CASSLIYEQYF | TGTGCCAGCAGCTTAATTTACGAGCAGTACTTC
15 | TRBJ1-1 | NA | NA | TRBV19 | CASNLGPTLRTEAFF | TGTGCCAGTAACCTAGGGCCTACTCTGAGGACTGAAGCTTTCTTT
14 | TRBJ2-3 | NA | NA | TRBV19 | CASSPGAGEDTQYF | TGTGCCAGTAGTCCCGGGGCAGGAGAAGATACGCAGTATTTT
12 | TRBJ1-2 | few | NA | TRBV30 | CAWSTGDYGYTF | TGTGCCTGGAGTACCGGGGACTATGGCTACACCTTC
16 | TRBJ2-2 | NA | NA | TRBV21-1 | CASSKEAGGVTGELFF | TGTGCCAGCAGCAAAGAAGCGGGAGGGGTCACCGGGGAGCTGTTTTTT
14 | TRBJ1-2 | NA | TRBD1 | TRBV28 | CASRTSDRAYGYTF | TGTGCCAGCCGGACCTCTGACAGGGCCTATGGCTACACCTTC
14 | TRBJ1-4 | NA | TRBD1 | TRBV5-1 | CASSSGQSNEKLFF | TGCGCCAGCAGCTCGGGACAGAGTAATGAAAAACTGTTTTTT
17 | TRBJ2-3 | NA | TRBD2 | TRBV5-1 | CASSFSVAGDFTDTQYF | TGCGCCAGCAGCTTTTCCGTAGCGGGAGATTTTACAGATACGCAGTATTTT
14 | TRBJ2-7 | NA | TRBD2 | TRBV7-9 | CASSRTSGSYEQYF | TGTGCCAGCAGCCGAACTAGCGGGAGCTACGAGCAGTACTTC
14 | TRBJ1-1 | NA | NA | TRBV6-1 | CASSELVLNTEAFF | TGTGCCAGCAGTGAATTAGTTTTGAACACTGAAGCTTTCTTT
17 | TRBJ2-3 | NA | TRBD2 | TRBV5-4 | CASSLGRTSGRADTQYF | TGTGCCAGCAGCTTGGGCAGGACTAGCGGGAGGGCAGATACGCAGTATTTT
13 | TRBJ2-7 | NA | TRBD1 | TRBV5-6 | CASSLGQGHEQYF | TGTGCCAGCAGCCTTGGACAGGGCCACGAGCAGTACTTC
18 | TRBJ2-6 | NA | NA | TRBV7-3 | CASSLPGLSSSGANVLTF | TGTGCCAGCAGCCTGCCGGGACTCTCCAGCTCTGGGGCCAACGTCCTGACTTTC
15 | TRBJ2-5 | NA | TRBD1 | TRBV5-1 | CASSLGQGGLETQYF | TGCGCCAGCAGCTTGGGACAGGGGGGGTTAGAGACCCAGTACTTC
15 | TRBJ1-4 | NA | NA | TRBV9 | CASSVALRANEKLFF | TGTGCCAGCAGCGTAGCTTTGAGGGCTAATGAAAAACTGTTTTTT
15 | TRBJ1-3 | NA | NA | TRBV10-2 | CASSDGLTSGNTIYF | TGCGCCAGCAGTGACGGCTTAACCTCTGGAAACACCATATATTTT
12 | TRBJ2-5 | NA | NA | TRBV4-1 | CASSQDGGRRYF | TGCGCCAGCAGCCAAGATGGAGGGAGACGGTACTTC
11 | TRBJ1-1 | NA | NA | TRBV6-1 | CASSSWAEAFF | TGTGCCAGCAGTAGTTGGGCAGAAGCTTTCTTT
14 | TRBJ1-3 | once | TRBD1 | TRBV11-2 | CASSLPGQVSGIYF | TGTGCCAGCAGCTTGCCGGGACAGGTCTCCGGCATATATTTT
12 | TRBJ2-7 | NA | NA | TRBV11-2 | CASSLGPSEQYF | TGTGCCAGCAGCTTAGGGCCCAGCGAGCAGTACTTC
15 | TRBJ1-2 | few | NA | TRBV2 | CASSEQAVSIYGYTF | TGTGCCAGCAGTGAACAAGCAGTCTCAATCTATGGCTACACCTTC
13 | TRBJ2-1 | few | NA | TRBV29-1 | CSVARASPNEQFF | TGCAGTGTAGCCCGAGCTTCGCCCAATGAGCAGTTCTTC
14 | TRBJ2-5 | NA | TRBD1 | TRBV28 | CASSLPGGGETQYF | TGTGCCAGCAGTTTACCAGGGGGCGGTGAGACCCAGTACTTC
12 | TRBJ2-1 | NA | TRBD2 | TRBV2 | CASKREANEQFF | TGTGCCAGCAAGCGGGAGGCTAATGAGCAGTTCTTC
15 | TRBJ2-1 | few | NA | TRBV5-1 | CASSLVLAGADEQFF | TGCGCCAGCAGCTTGGTCCTAGCCGGGGCCGATGAGCAGTTCTTC
13 | TRBJ2-7 | NA | NA | TRBV7-7 | CASSAGFNYEQYF | TGTGCCAGCAGCGCAGGGTTCAACTACGAGCAGTACTTC
13 | TRBJ2-5 | once | NA | TRBV5-4 | CASSAQNQETQYF | TGTGCCAGCAGCGCACAGAACCAAGAGACCCAGTACTTC
14 | TRBJ1-2 | NA | NA | TRBV28 | CASSPLGTAYGYTF | TGTGCCAGCAGTCCCTTAGGGACCGCCTATGGCTACACCTTC
15 | TRBJ2-2 | NA | TRBD1 | TRBV6-1 | CASRDRAFNTGELFF | TGTGCCAGCAGGGACAGGGCTTTTAATACCGGGGAGCTGTTTTTT
17 | TRBJ2-6 | NA | TRBD1 | TRBV2 | CASRRTGGASGANVLTF | TGTGCCAGCAGGCGGACAGGGGGCGCGTCTGGGGCCAACGTCCTGACTTTC
14 | TRBJ1-1 | NA | TRBD1 | TRBV18 | CASSTGGRATEAFF | TGTGCCAGCTCGACAGGGGGGCGGGCCACTGAAGCTTTCTTT
19 | TRBJ2-1 | NA | NA | TRBV19 | CASSIDKTGPAGNGNEQFF | TGTGCCAGTAGTATAGATAAGACGGGCCCCGCGGGGAACGGAAATGAGCAGTTCTTC
14 | TRBJ2-1 | once | NA | TRBV18 | CASSPSPLVNEQFF | TGTGCCAGCTCACCGTCCCCCCTGGTCAATGAGCAGTTCTTC
15 | TRBJ2-2 | NA | NA | TRBV6-4 | CASSLSILDTGELFF | TGTGCCAGCAGTCTCTCCATATTGGACACCGGGGAGCTGTTTTTT
13 | TRBJ2-7 | once | NA | TRBV6-6 | CASSKTANYEQYF | TGTGCCAGCAGTAAGACAGCCAACTACGAGCAGTACTTC
18 | TRBJ2-3 | NA | TRBD2 | TRBV28 | CASSPVASGDFRTDTQYF | TGTGCCAGCAGCCCCGTGGCTAGCGGGGATTTCCGCACAGATACGCAGTATTTT
15 | TRBJ1-5 | NA | NA | TRBV30 | CAWSGGGDSNQPQHF | TGTGCCTGGAGCGGAGGGGGAGATAGCAATCAGCCCCAGCATTTT
14 | TRBJ1-1 | once | TRBD1 | TRBV6-4 | CASSDLGQGVGAFF | TGTGCCAGCAGTGACTTAGGGCAGGGGGTCGGAGCTTTCTTT
16 | TRBJ2-1 | once | TRBD1 | TRBV11-2 | CASSLQSGGLGNEQFF | TGTGCCAGCAGCTTACAGTCAGGGGGCCTGGGAAATGAGCAGTTCTTC
15 | TRBJ2-2 | many | TRBD1 | TRBV2 | CASSDAGGYVGELFF | TGTGCCAGCAGTGACGCAGGGGGCTATGTCGGGGAGCTGTTTTTT
14 | TRBJ1-2 | NA | NA | TRBV4-2 | CASSQVSGNYGYTF | TGTGCCAGCAGCCAAGTCTCAGGGAACTATGGCTACACCTTC
15 | TRBJ1-2 | NA | NA | TRBV5-1 | CASRITPGVDYGYTF | TGCGCCAGCAGGATTACCCCGGGGGTGGACTATGGCTACACCTTC
15 | TRBJ2-2 | NA | TRBD1 | TRBV6-1 | CASGPQQGYTGELFF | TGTGCCAGCGGCCCCCAACAGGGGTACACCGGGGAGCTGTTTTTT
15 | TRBJ2-7 | NA | TRBD1 | TRBV19 | CASSIAGTGIYEQYF | TGTGCCAGTAGTATAGCAGGGACAGGGATTTACGAGCAGTACTTC
16 | TRBJ2-2 | NA | NA | TRBV18 | CASSPPGHANTGELFF | TGTGCCAGCTCACCTCCGGGACACGCGAACACCGGGGAGCTGTTTTTT
17 | TRBJ2-1 | NA | TRBD2 | TRBV4-2 | CASSQVVREAGGSEQFF | TGTGCCAGCAGCCAAGTAGTGCGTGAAGCGGGAGGGTCTGAGCAGTTCTTC
14 | TRBJ2-1 | NA | TRBD1 | TRBV7-9 | CASSLRDRGNEQFF | TGTGCCAGCAGCTTACGGGACAGGGGTAATGAGCAGTTCTTC
14 | TRBJ1-4 | many | NA | TRBV2 | CASSVQGFNEKLFF | TGTGCCAGCAGTGTCCAGGGGTTTAATGAAAAACTGTTTTTT
14 | TRBJ1-2 | NA | NA | TRBV5-1 | CASSLEGLLTGYTF | TGCGCCAGCAGCTTGGAGGGACTTCTGACGGGCTACACCTTC
15 | TRBJ2-7 | NA | NA | TRBV18 | CASSPGAPWENEQYF | TGTGCCAGCTCACCGGGAGCCCCGTGGGAAAACGAGCAGTACTTC
15 | TRBJ2-1 | NA | TRBD2 | TRBV2 | CASSKLAGGGDEQFF | TGTGCCAGCAGTAAACTAGCGGGAGGAGGCGATGAGCAGTTCTTC
15 | TRBJ2-1 | few | TRBD2 | TRBV14 | CASSQVSGSANEQFF | TGTGCCAGCAGCCAAGTTAGCGGGAGCGCGAATGAGCAGTTCTTC
13 | TRBJ2-7 | once | NA | TRBV28 | CASSFLNPYEQYF | TGTGCCAGCAGTTTTCTGAACCCCTACGAGCAGTACTTC
15 | TRBJ1-1 | NA | NA | TRBV7-9 | CASSLDSGWNTEAFF | TGTGCCAGCAGCCTGGACTCGGGTTGGAACACTGAAGCTTTCTTT
15 | TRBJ2-3 | few | NA | TRBV6-4 | CASSDSTRGSDTQYF | TGTGCCAGCAGTGATTCGACGAGGGGTTCAGATACGCAGTATTTT
12 | TRBJ2-7 | NA | NA | TRBV5-6 | CASSLSTGAPYF | TGTGCCAGCAGCTTATCAACAGGAGCGCCGTACTTC
13 | TRBJ1-1 | NA | NA | TRBV10-2 | CASSESGGREAFF | TGCGCCAGCAGTGAGTCGGGTGGCCGTGAAGCTTTCTTT